These T cell receptor beta chains were read from a single sample in a study of cytotoxic CD8 clonotypes in ibrutinib-treated CLL. Sequenced by immunoSEQ multiplex PCR; TCRdb stores in-frame clones only, minus some. The sample consists of 250,000 to 350,000 clones, 65% to 85% of them appearing once. This specimen consisted of PBMCs, obtained at disease progression, from a patient treated with ibrutinib. All receptors come from a human donor with chronic lymphocytic leukemia. Both conserved end residues are part of each CDR3. The D gene is left open where the match is weak. Rows give clone size only sometimes, using once, few, many, or a class for an expanded clone.

d_call	j_call	v_call	clone_size	cdr3_nt	cdr3_aa
.	TRBJ2-7	TRBV15	.	TGTGCCACCAGCACCACTTTACTAGCTACGGAGCAGTACTTC	CATSTTLLATEQYF
TRBD2	TRBJ2-7	TRBV2	.	TGTGCCAGCAGAGAAGCGGACACTAGCGGGGGGGGTGAGCAGTACTTC	CASREADTSGGGEQYF
.	TRBJ1-1	TRBV27	.	TGTGCCAGCAGTTTGTTTTCCGGGACTGAAGCTTTCTTT	CASSLFSGTEAFF
.	TRBJ2-5	TRBV19	.	TGTGCCAGCTCGGGGCGGAAGACCCAGTACTTC	CASSGRKTQYF
TRBD2	TRBJ2-5	TRBV27	.	TGTGCCAGCAGTGCGGTGGGCGGGAGGCCCAGGGGATGGGAGACCCAGTACTTC	CASSAVGGRPRGWETQYF
.	TRBJ1-5	TRBV6-1	few	TGTGCCAGCAGTAAGGGGACTCAGCCCCAGCATTTT	CASSKGTQPQHF
TRBD2	TRBJ2-7	TRBV9	.	TGTGCCAGCAGCGTAGGGCTCCTAGCGGGGGGCGGCTCCTACGAGCAGTACTTC	CASSVGLLAGGGSYEQYF
TRBD1	TRBJ2-7	TRBV6-1	.	TGTGCCAGCAGTGTAGAAGCCGGGACAGCCTACGAGCAGTACTTC	CASSVEAGTAYEQYF
.	TRBJ1-2	TRBV6-1	.	TGTGCCAGCAGTGAATTCGGGGTTGTGAGTGGCTACACCTTC	CASSEFGVVSGYTF
.	TRBJ2-5	TRBV27	.	TGTGCCAGCAGTTTCGGGCCCCCCCGCGAGGAGACCCAGTACTTC	CASSFGPPREETQYF
.	TRBJ2-3	TRBV9	.	TGTGCCAGCAGCGTAGCTGGCAGGGTAGGAGATACGCAGTATTTT	CASSVAGRVGDTQYF
TRBD2	TRBJ2-2	TRBV6-1	.	TGTGCCAGTGGTGGACTAGCTGGCACCGGGGAGCTGTTTTTT	CASGGLAGTGELFF
.	TRBJ2-3	TRBV4-2	.	TGTGCCAGCAGCCAAGATGCTAATACGCAGTATTTT	CASSQDANTQYF
.	TRBJ1-5	TRBV6-1	.	TGTGCCAGCAGGAGGGCAGGGTTCAATCAGCCCCAGCATTTT	CASRRAGFNQPQHF
.	TRBJ1-1	TRBV29-1	.	TGCAGCGTTGAGCGGCAGTTTAACACTGAAGCTTTCTTT	CSVERQFNTEAFF
TRBD1	TRBJ2-1	TRBV7-9	.	TGTGCCAGCAACGACAGGGGTCGGGGCAATGAGCAGTTCTTC	CASNDRGRGNEQFF